The 18 T cell receptor beta chains below come from one sample, sequenced in a study of cytomegalovirus exposure and HLA in healthy donors. Primers: 60 Vbeta forward and 13 Jbeta reverse. Data came from immunoSEQ multiplex PCR; TCRdb stores just in-frame clones and leaves some out. The sample holds tens of thousands of clones; 75% to 85% are singletons and the top ten take 15% to 20%. Specimen: PBMCs. The receptors derive from a man in his 70s in good health and CMV-seropositive.

The chain combines TRBV27 with TRBJ1-1, with D unclear. Germline CDR1 and CDR2: MNHEY and SMNVEV (reference sequence). V was cut by 2 bases and J by 3 bases, with 10 bases left in between. The CDR3 runs to 14 residues. For the CDR3, the DNA is TGTGCCAGCAGTTTAAGGCAGGAATACACTGAAGCTTTCTTT. Its protein is CASSLRQEYTEAFF.

This clone came up once. The chain has TRBV28 and TRBJ1-4; 7 bases are a match to TRBD1. J gave up 5 bases and V 5 bases, and 8 bases lay outside the gene matches. The CDR3 totals 15 residues. From germline, CDR1 is MDHEN and CDR2 SYDVKM. CDR3 bases: TGTGCCAGCAGTAATCGACAGGGATCGAATGAAAAACTGTTTTTT. It codes for CASSNRQGSNEKLFF. Full variable domain (missing parts from reference TRBV28 and TRBJ1-4): DVKVTQSSRYLVKRTGEKVFLECVQDMDHENMFWYRQDPGLGLRLIYFSYDVKMKEKGDIPEGYSVSREKKERFSLILESASTNQTSMYLCASSNRQGSNEKLFFGSGTQLSVL.

This chain connects TRBV11-3 to TRBJ2-3, with 7 positions matching TRBD1. The CDR3 length is 15 residues. After removal of 5 bases from V and 1 base from J, the junction contained 6 bases not matched to a gene. Germline V gene sequence: CDR1 SGHNT, CDR2 YENEEA. The CDR3 spells CASSTSGTGTDTQYF. The DNA for the CDR3 is TGTGCCAGCAGCACCTCCGGGACAGGCACAGATACGCAGTATTTT. Filled out from reference TRBV11-3 and TRBJ2-3, the complete variable domain reads EAGVVQSPRYKIIEKKQPVAFWCNPISGHNTLYWYLQNLGQGPELLIRYENEEAVDDSQLPKDRFSAERLKGVDSTLKIQPAELGDSAVYLCASSTSGTGTDTQYFGPGTRLTVL.

The chain has TRBV2 and TRBJ2-1; tentative D call: TRBD2 (5 bases). V was shortened by 7 bases and J by 0 bases, with 7 bases between the two germline ends. The CDR3 spans 13 residues. Germline assignment: CDR1 SNHLY and CDR2 FYNNEI. CDR3 amino acids: CASIRDSYNEQFF. The CDR3 DNA reads as TGTGCCAGCATCCGGGACTCCTACAATGAGCAGTTCTTC.

The chain carries TRBV6-6 and TRBJ2-5, with a tentative D call TRBD2 (6 bases). Trimming removed 8 bases from V and 4 bases from J, with 14 bases in between. The CDR3 spans 13 residues. Looked up from germline, CDR1 is MNHNY and CDR2 is SVGAGI (reference sequence). CDR3 protein: CASRGAPGETQYF. The DNA of the CDR3 is TGTGCCAGCCGCGGGGCCCCCGGAGAGACCCAGTACTTC.

This rearrangement joins TRBV18 to TRBJ1-4; D is possibly TRBD1 (5 bases). V shed 1 base and J shed 3 bases, with 15 bases lying between them. The germline gives CDR1 KGHSH, CDR2 LQKENI. There are 17 residues in the CDR3. CDR3 DNA sequence: TGTGCCAGCTCACCACAGGGGTCTACTGCGGCTAATGAAAAACTGTTTTTT. This encodes CASSPQGSTAANEKLFF.

J is TRBJ2-1 and V is TRBV20-1; D unclear. V was trimmed by 3 bases and J by 6 bases, leaving 3 bases between them. CDR1 is DFQATT, CDR2 SNEGSKA, per germline (reference sequence). The CDR3 contains 10 residues. CDR3 in DNA: TGCAGTGCTAGCCTCAATGAGCAGTTCTTC. This translates into CSASLNEQFF.

This clone was found a few times. The chain is built from TRBV2 and TRBJ1-6, with 9 bases lining up with TRBD1. Trimming cost V 6 bases and J 10 bases; bases outside gene matches: 10. Germline V gives CDR1 SNHLY, CDR2 FYNNEI. The CDR3 spans 15 residues. The CDR3 protein is CASSDLGQGGSPLHF. The CDR3 bases are TGTGCCAGCAGCGACCTGGGACAGGGAGGGTCACCCCTCCACTTT.

The gene calls are TRBV29-1 and TRBJ2-5; 10 bases align to TRBD1. V gave up 4 bases and J gave up 5 bases; unmatched junction bases: 7. Germline V gives CDR1 SQVTM, CDR2 ANQGSEA. The CDR3 has 14 amino acids. CDR3 DNA sequence: TGCAGCGTTGGGGACAGGGGAACTTGGGAGACCCAGTACTTC. It yields the protein CSVGDRGTWETQYF.

The chain joins TRBV7-9 to TRBJ2-2, with 11 nucleotides matching TRBD2. V shed 2 bases, J shed 7 bases, and the junction held 3 bases outside the gene matches. The germline CDR1 and CDR2 sequences are SEHNR and FQNEAQ (reference sequence). CDR3 length: 15 residues. The CDR3 sequence is CASSLRGLAVGELFF. CDR3 nucleotides: TGTGCCAGCAGCTTACGGGGACTAGCGGTCGGGGAGCTGTTTTTT.

This sequence joins TRBV28 and TRBJ2-7, with 7 positions matching TRBD1. Per germline, CDR1 MDHEN and CDR2 SYDVKM. This CDR3 region has 15 residues. The V gene end was trimmed by 3 bases and the J gene end by 2 bases; junction bases not matched to a gene: 7. The CDR3 loop is CASSFHRTGPYEQYF. DNA for the CDR3: TGTGCCAGCAGTTTTCATCGGACAGGTCCCTACGAGCAGTACTTC.

This clone was detected only a few times. V and J are TRBV7-2 and TRBJ1-1; TRBD1 might be the D (6 bases). This CDR3 has 15 amino acids. Trimming left V 4 bases short and J 0 bases short, with 12 bases between. Germline lookup yields CDR1 SGHTA and CDR2 FQGNSA. The CDR3 nucleotides read TGTGCCAGCAGCTCCCAGACAGGAATGAACACTGAAGCTTTCTTT. Protein sequence: CASSSQTGMNTEAFF.

The genes are TRBV29-1 and TRBJ2-3, with a weak D call TRBD2 (5 bases). CDR1 and CDR2 (germline): SQVTM, ANQGSEA. V was pared by 8 bases and J by 0 bases, with 12 bases between. CDR3 length: 13 amino acids. CDR3 nucleotides: TGCAGCCTCCCGGGCGGGAGCACAGATACGCAGTATTTT. Its protein is CSLPGGSTDTQYF.

The V call is TRBV7-2, the J call TRBJ2-1, with D unresolved. Germline CDR1 SGHTA, CDR2 FQGNSA. The CDR3 spans 13 residues. Deletions cut 1 base from V and 8 bases from J, with 9 bases between. The CDR3 loop reads CASSLGWADEQFF. CDR3 nucleotides: TGTGCCAGCAGCTTAGGATGGGCCGATGAGCAGTTCTTC.

The rearrangement links TRBV10-1 to TRBJ2-2; perhaps TRBD2 as D (5 bases). Germline-derived CDR1 and CDR2 are WNHNN and SYGVQD (reference sequence). V lost 3 bases and J 2 bases, leaving 7 bases between the germline ends. The CDR3 loop spans 14 amino acids. The CDR3 DNA sequence: TGCGCCAGCAGTGACCGGGGAAACACCGGGGAGCTGTTTTTT. Its translation is CASSDRGNTGELFF.

This clone was seen only once. V is TRBV7-6 and J is TRBJ1-2, with 9 bases that match TRBD1. Germline trimming cut 0 bases from V and 4 bases from J; bases unmatched to any gene: 9. The CDR3 is 17 residues long. CDR1 SGHVS and CDR2 FNYEAQ come from the germline V gene. In nucleotides, the CDR3 is TGTGCCAGCAGCTTAGCGTGGAACAGGGGGCGCGTCTATGGCTACACCTTC. Protein product: CASSLAWNRGRVYGYTF.

The chain recombines TRBV2 with TRBJ2-7; 8 nucleotides align to TRBD1. The trim removed 8 bases at V and 3 bases at J, leaving 3 bases unmatched. The V gene's germline CDR1 is SNHLY and CDR2 FYNNEI. The length of the CDR3 is 12 residues. The CDR3 here is CASGQGYYEQYF. The CDR3 nucleotides read TGTGCCAGCGGACAGGGCTACTACGAGCAGTACTTC.

The chain employs TRBV27 and TRBJ1-1; D unclear. With 7 bases removed from V and 1 base from J, the gap between germline ends came to 10 bases. Germline V gives CDR1 MNHEY, CDR2 SMNVEV (reference sequence). This CDR3 comprises 13 residues. CDR3 nucleotides: TGTGCCAGCAACAAACACCAGAACACTGAAGCTTTCTTT. Residues: CASNKHQNTEAFF.